These 31 T cell receptor beta chains came from one sample sequenced in a study of T cell responses to AZD1222 COVID-19 vaccine (TCRdb year 2021). The library was made by the immunoSEQ multiplex PCR assay. TCRdb took this table from immuneACCESS and kept in-frame rearrangements with V and J called. Such tables lack part of the clones; where checked against another copy, unresolved V genes explain under half of the gap, and the rest is unexplained. A total of 65,000 to 70,000 clones appear in this sample, 70% to 90% of them only once. The ten top clones hold around 27% of the sample. The time point label here, explained by the study, means: about 28 days (+/-7) after the second vaccine dose. The source material was peripheral blood, sampled 28 days after the second AZD1222 dose. The receptors stem from an adult who received the AZD1222 COVID-19 vaccine.

This clone rates as medium-sized (0.01 to 0.1%). This rearrangement joins TRBV11-3 to TRBJ2-2, with D possibly called TRBD1 or TRBD2 (5 bases each). The germline CDR1 and CDR2 sequences are SGHNT and YENEEA. The length of the CDR3 is 14 residues. V gave up 5 bases and J gave up 3 bases, with 10 bases separating them. The CDR3 nucleotides are TGTGCCAGCAGCGTGGGGGATTACACCGGGGAGCTGTTTTTT. Its protein product is CASSVGDYTGELFF.

The CDR3 sequence is CASNLGGRRSGYTF. CDR3 in DNA: TGTGCCAGCAATCTCGGGGGCCGCCGTTCTGGCTACACCTTC. V is TRBV28 and J is TRBJ1-2, with a weak D call TRBD1 (6 bases). There are 14 residues in the CDR3. Germline-derived CDR1 and CDR2 are MDHEN and SYDVKM. V dropped 7 bases and J dropped 7 bases, with 19 bases sitting between them.

This clone has just a few counts. The genes are TRBV6-5 and TRBJ2-3; tentatively, D is TRBD2 (6 bases). Germline loops: CDR1 MNHEY, CDR2 SVGAGI. The CDR3 sequence is 14 residues long. V lost 5 bases and J lost 1, with 10 bases in between. The CDR3 DNA sequence: TGTGCCAGCAGTCGAAGGGAGGGCACAGATACGCAGTATTTT. Translated, it gives CASSRREGTDTQYF.

This chain links TRBV5-5 with TRBJ1-1, with D maybe TRBD1 (6 bases). Per the germline V gene, CDR1 is SGHKS and CDR2 is YYEKEE (reference sequence). The V end lost 0 bases, the J end lost 5 bases, and 17 bases lay between the germline ends. The CDR3 has 16 residues. Written as DNA, the CDR3 is TGTGCCAGCAGCTTGGATGGGCCCATAAGGGGGACTGAAGCTTTCTTT. This encodes CASSLDGPIRGTEAFF. The variable domain in full, completed from reference TRBV5-5 and TRBJ1-1, reads DAGVTQSPTHLIKTRGQQVTLRCSPISGHKSVSWYQQVLGQGPQFIFQYYEKEERGRGNFPDRFSARQFPNYSSELNVNALLLGDSALYLCASSLDGPIRGTEAFFGQGTRLTVV.

V and J are TRBV4-1 and TRBJ2-7; weak D call: TRBD1 (5 bases). Per the germline V gene, CDR1 is MGHRA and CDR2 is YSYEKL. V gave up 0 bases and J gave up 3 bases, with 12 bases separating them. The CDR3 loop spans 15 amino acids. CDR3 in DNA: TGCGCCAGCAGCCAAGAGCAGGGAAATTACTACGAGCAGTACTTC. It yields the protein CASSQEQGNYYEQYF.

This clone has a single count. CDR3 region: CASSPRGYGYTF. Written as DNA, the CDR3 is TGTGCCAGCTCCCCGAGGGGGTATGGCTACACCTTC. V gene TRBV18 combines with J gene TRBJ1-2; a possible D gene is TRBD1 (6 bases). Germline-derived CDR1 and CDR2 are KGHSH and LQKENI. The V end lost 6 bases, the J end lost 5 bases, and 10 bases lay between the germline ends. This CDR3 has 12 amino acids. Full variable domain (remainder filled in from reference TRBV18 and TRBJ1-2): NAGVMQNPRHLVRRRGQEARLRCSPMKGHSHVYWYRQLPEEGLKFMVYLQKENIIDESGMPKERFSAEFPKEGPSILRIQQVVRGDSAAYFCASSPRGYGYTFGSGTRLTVV.

The gene calls are TRBV6-5 and TRBJ1-1; TRBD1 matches at 7 bases. This CDR3 is 15 amino acids long. From germline, CDR1 is MNHEY and CDR2 SVGAGI. V trimming: 0 bases; J trimming: 1 base; junction bases outside the gene matches: 2. The CDR3 reads CASSYSRTGNTEAFF. The CDR3 region has the DNA TGTGCCAGCAGTTACTCTCGGACAGGGAACACTGAAGCTTTCTTT.

The CDR3 DNA is TGTGCCAGCAGCCCAGGGAATCCCTACGAGCAGTACTTC. As protein: CASSPGNPYEQYF. The chain is built from TRBV3-1 (or the pseudogene TRBV3-2) and TRBJ2-7; the D gene is possibly TRBD1 (5 bases). The germline V and J ends were trimmed by 4 bases and 2 bases, with 9 bases remaining between them. The CDR3 is made up of 13 amino acids. The germline V gene encodes CDR1 LGHDT and CDR2 YNNKEL (reference sequence).

This clone was counted only a few times. The V call is TRBV11-3, the J call TRBJ1-3; D ambiguous. This CDR3 is 13 amino acids long. From germline, CDR1 is SGHNT and CDR2 YENEEA. Trimming removed 3 bases from V and 4 bases from J, with 7 bases in between. The CDR3 DNA reads TGTGCCAGCAGCTTGTACGGGGGAAACACCATATATTTT. Translated: CASSLYGGNTIYF.

The genes are TRBV6-5 and TRBJ2-2; D unclear. Germline values: CDR1 MNHEY, CDR2 SVGAGI. V lost 2 bases, J lost 6 bases, and 4 bases lay in between. This CDR3 has 12 amino acids. Here the CDR3 reads CASSYNAGELFF. The CDR3 coding sequence is TGTGCCAGCAGTTACAACGCCGGGGAGCTGTTTTTT.

This clone has just one count. This rearrangement joins TRBV12-3 or TRBV12-4 to TRBJ1-1, with D possibly being TRBD1 (6 bases). The CDR3 runs 13 residues. Trimming shortened V by 3 bases and J by 3 bases, and 8 bases separated the two germline ends. This CDR3 reads CASSFSGDTEAFF. DNA of the CDR3: TGTGCCAGCAGTTTTTCAGGGGACACTGAAGCTTTCTTT.

The chain uses TRBV3-1 (or the pseudogene TRBV3-2) and TRBJ2-3; TRBD2 might be the D (6 bases). The CDR3 is made up of 14 amino acids. V lost 1 base and J 6 bases, leaving 11 bases between the germline ends. Germline CDR1 reads LGHDT; CDR2 reads YNNKEL (reference sequence). The CDR3 loop reads CASSQASRGDTQYF. CDR3 DNA sequence: TGTGCCAGCAGCCAAGCCTCACGGGGGGATACGCAGTATTTT.

CDR3 in DNA: TGCAGCGTCTCAACAGGCGTTTCTGGAAACACCATATATTTT. Translated: CSVSTGVSGNTIYF. The rearrangement joins TRBV29-1 to TRBJ1-3; a possible D gene is TRBD1 (5 bases). CDR1 is SQVTM and CDR2 is ANQGSEA in the germline V gene. CDR3 length: 14 amino acids. V lost 6 bases, J lost 1 base, and 13 bases lay in between.

The chain joins TRBV11-3 to TRBJ2-3, with 8 bases matching TRBD2. The CDR3 is 15 amino acids. CDR1 is SGHNT, CDR2 YENEEA, per germline. The trim removed 0 bases at V and 6 bases at J, leaving 5 bases unmatched. As DNA, the CDR3 is TGTGCCAGCAGCTTAGATCGCGGGGGGCGGGATACGCAGTATTTT. Its translation: CASSLDRGGRDTQYF.

The V call is TRBV6-5, the J call TRBJ2-7; D may be TRBD1 (5 bases). Trimming removed 5 bases from V and 3 bases from J, with 8 bases in between. The CDR3 runs 12 residues. In germline, CDR1 is MNHEY, CDR2 SVGAGI. Here the CDR3 reads CASSQTVYEQYF. CDR3 bases: TGTGCCAGCAGTCAGACAGTCTACGAGCAGTACTTC.

This clone was observed a few times. The chain's CDR3 is CAISESGGSYNEQFF. Here the CDR3 DNA reads TGTGCCATCAGTGAGTCAGGGGGCTCCTACAATGAGCAGTTCTTC. V and J are TRBV10-3 and TRBJ2-1, with a tentative D call TRBD1 (6 bases). This CDR3 region has 15 residues. Deletions cut 0 bases from V and 0 bases from J, with 6 bases between. Germline-derived CDR1 and CDR2 are ENHRY and SYGVKD.

The V call is TRBV18, the J call TRBJ2-2; a possible D gene is TRBD2 (6 bases). The ends were cut back, 8 bases at V and 3 bases at J, with 16 bases in the middle. This CDR3 contains 15 residues. Germline assignment: CDR1 KGHSH and CDR2 LQKENI. The CDR3 here is CASPKDGGDTGELFF. The CDR3 region has the DNA TGTGCCAGCCCTAAGGACGGCGGGGACACCGGGGAGCTGTTTTTT.

This chain connects TRBV5-6 to TRBJ2-7; D could derive from TRBD1 or TRBD2 (5 bases each). CDR3 size: 16 residues. V gave up 4 bases and J gave up 0 bases, with 17 bases separating them. Looked up from germline, CDR1 is SGHDT and CDR2 is YYEEEE. CDR3 DNA: TGTGCCAGCAGCAAACTTGGGACCGGGCACTCCTACGAGCAGTACTTC. Its protein is CASSKLGTGHSYEQYF.

The genes are TRBV5-1 and TRBJ2-5; D gene unclear. This CDR3 has 11 residues. Germline CDR1 SGHRS, CDR2 YFSETQ. V was shortened by 3 bases and J by 5 bases, with 5 bases between the two germline ends. The CDR3, as DNA: TGCGCCAGCAGCTCCTCGGAGACCCAGTACTTC. Translated: CASSSSETQYF.

CDR3 nucleotides: TGTGCCAGCAGTGAATGGGGACAGGGCGACACCGGGGAGCTGTTTTTT. Its protein product is CASSEWGQGDTGELFF. The chain is built from TRBV25-1 and TRBJ2-2; TRBD1 agrees at 9 bases. J was trimmed by 3 bases and V by 1 base; bases with no gene match: 3. CDR3 length equals 16 residues. Germline loops: CDR1 MGHDK, CDR2 SYGVNS.

The genes are TRBV10-3 and TRBJ1-1; 9 nucleotides match TRBD1. The length of the CDR3 is 14 residues. With 5 bases clipped from V and 4 bases from J, the junction kept 5 bases outside the gene matches. CDR1 ENHRY and CDR2 SYGVKD come from the germline V gene. The CDR3 DNA is TGTGCCATCAGTACCGGGACAGGGACCACTGAAGCTTTCTTT. The encoded protein is CAISTGTGTTEAFF.

V and J are TRBV11-2 and TRBJ2-2, with unresolved D. With 3 bases removed from V and 1 base from J, the gap between germline ends came to 9 bases. CDR1 and CDR2 (germline): SGHAT, FQNNGV. This CDR3 is built from 15 residues. The CDR3 DNA reads as TGTGCCAGCAGCTTTTCTATCCAGAACACCGGGGAGCTGTTTTTT. It is translated as CASSFSIQNTGELFF. Variable domain in full (rest from reference TRBV11-2 and TRBJ2-2): EAGVAQSPRYKIIEKRQSVAFWCNPISGHATLYWYQQILGQGPKLLIQFQNNGVVDDSQLPKDRFSAERLKGVDSTLKIQPAKLEDSAVYLCASSFSIQNTGELFFGEGSRLTVL.

This chain joins TRBV3-1 (or the pseudogene TRBV3-2) and TRBJ1-4; maybe TRBD1 (5 bases). Trimming pared 1 base from V and 10 bases from J, leaving 19 bases between. Germline CDR1 reads LGHDT; CDR2 reads YNNKEL (reference sequence). The CDR3 runs to 16 residues. The CDR3 here is CASSQGSVGASGKLFF. CDR3 sequence (DNA): TGTGCCAGCAGCCAAGGTTCAGTAGGGGCGAGCGGAAAACTGTTTTTT.

The CDR3 sequence: CASRSGTSGGVEQFF. In DNA form, the CDR3 reads TGTGCCAGCAGGTCCGGGACTAGCGGGGGGGTTGAGCAGTTCTTC. The chain joins TRBV5-4 to TRBJ2-1; TRBD2 matches 16 bases. Germline CDR1 reads SGHNT; CDR2 reads YYREEE (reference sequence). J gave up 9 bases and V 5 bases, and 5 bases lay outside the gene matches. The CDR3 is 15 amino acids.

V gene TRBV28 combines with J gene TRBJ1-4, with D perhaps matching TRBD1 (5 bases). V lost 2 bases and J 6 bases, leaving 10 bases between the germline ends. Germline values: CDR1 MDHEN, CDR2 SYDVKM. The length of the CDR3 is 14 residues. CDR3 sequence: CASSLLGVDEKLFF. The CDR3, as DNA: TGTGCCAGCAGTTTACTGGGGGTAGATGAAAAACTGTTTTTT.

The chain combines TRBV3-1 (or the pseudogene TRBV3-2) with TRBJ2-1, with TRBD2 matching over 8 bases. CDR1 LGHDT and CDR2 YNNKEL come from the germline V gene (reference sequence). This CDR3 contains 16 residues. The J segment lost 8 bases and the V segment lost 3 bases, leaving 12 bases of the junction unmatched. CDR3 nucleotide sequence: TGTGCCAGCAGCCATCGACCCGGGAGGGGGGCCGATGAGCAGTTCTTC. Its translation is CASSHRPGRGADEQFF.

This chain links TRBV5-1 with TRBJ2-1, with 13 positions matching TRBD2. The CDR3 totals 16 residues. V trimming: 2 bases; J trimming: 7 bases; junction bases outside the gene matches: 6. Per the germline V gene, CDR1 is SGHRS and CDR2 is YFSETQ. The CDR3 here is CASSLPGLAGWNEQFF. The DNA for the CDR3 is TGCGCCAGCAGCTTACCGGGACTAGCGGGATGGAATGAGCAGTTCTTC.

This clone has more than one count but fewer than ten. The chain recombines TRBV4-2 with TRBJ1-6; no clear D gene. Deletions cut 2 bases from V and 4 bases from J, with 12 bases between. The CDR3 covers 16 residues. Germline CDR1 and CDR2: LGHNA and YNFKEQ. Here the CDR3 DNA reads TGTGCCAGCAGCCAAACCACAACAGCGTATAATTCACCCCTCCACTTT. This encodes CASSQTTTAYNSPLHF.

This clone showed up just once. The CDR3: CAISGLAGASEQYF. The CDR3, as DNA: TGTGCCATCAGTGGACTAGCGGGAGCCTCTGAGCAGTACTTC. This chain joins TRBV10-3 and TRBJ2-7, with TRBD2 matching 12 bases. This CDR3 spans 14 amino acids. The V segment lost 4 bases and the J segment 7 bases; nucleotides outside the gene matches: 5. In germline, CDR1 is ENHRY, CDR2 SYGVKD.

The chain joins TRBV2 to TRBJ1-2; 8 nucleotides line up with TRBD1. Germline V gives CDR1 SNHLY, CDR2 FYNNEI. J lost 6 bases, V lost 1 base, and 1 base had no gene match. This CDR3 contains 13 residues. This CDR3 is CASSEGTGNGYTF. The DNA for the CDR3 is TGTGCCAGCAGTGAAGGGACAGGGAATGGCTACACCTTC.

The V gene is TRBV7-9, the J gene TRBJ1-2; perhaps TRBD1 as D (5 bases). Germline assignment: CDR1 SEHNR and CDR2 FQNEAQ (reference sequence). The CDR3 has 15 amino acids. Trimming took off 0 bases at V and 6 bases at J, with 14 bases between the two ends. CDR3 region: CASSLAASGAHGYTF. The CDR3 bases are TGTGCCAGCAGCTTAGCGGCAAGCGGGGCCCATGGCTACACCTTC.